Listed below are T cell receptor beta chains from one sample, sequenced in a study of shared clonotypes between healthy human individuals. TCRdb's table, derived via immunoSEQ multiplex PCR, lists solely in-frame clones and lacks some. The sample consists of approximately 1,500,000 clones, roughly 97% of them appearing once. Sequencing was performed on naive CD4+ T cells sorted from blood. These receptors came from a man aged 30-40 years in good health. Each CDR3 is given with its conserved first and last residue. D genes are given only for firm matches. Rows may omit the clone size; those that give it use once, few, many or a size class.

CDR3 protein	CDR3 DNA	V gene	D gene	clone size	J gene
CASSLAPGMNYEQYF	TGTGCCAGCAGCTTGGCACCGGGAATGAACTACGAGCAGTACTTC	TRBV5-4	NA	NA	TRBJ2-7
CASSLQLADNEQFF	TGTGCCAGCAGCTTACAACTAGCGGACAATGAGCAGTTCTTC	TRBV13	TRBD2	NA	TRBJ2-1
CASMGGEIGPYEQYF	TGTGCCAGCATGGGGGGGGAGATCGGCCCCTACGAGCAGTACTTC	TRBV7-8	TRBD2	NA	TRBJ2-7
CASSDSRAERYNEQFF	TGCGCCAGCAGTGACTCCAGGGCGGAGCGCTACAATGAGCAGTTCTTC	TRBV10-1	NA	NA	TRBJ2-1
CASRTRGLGANVLTF	TGTGCCAGCAGAACCAGGGGGCTCGGGGCCAACGTCCTGACTTTC	TRBV28	TRBD1	NA	TRBJ2-6
CASSLGPDGTYEQYF	TGTGCCAGCAGCTTGGGACCGGACGGAACCTACGAGCAGTACTTC	TRBV5-5	NA	NA	TRBJ2-7
CASSFLDKKQETQYF	TGTGCCAGCAGCTTTTTAGACAAAAAACAAGAGACCCAGTACTTC	TRBV5-6	NA	NA	TRBJ2-5
CASSFGTGWSGELFF	TGTGCCAGCAGCTTTGGGACAGGGTGGTCCGGGGAGCTGTTTTTT	TRBV7-8	TRBD1	NA	TRBJ2-2
CARSLPGLFCWDQFPNYEQYF	TGTGCCAGAAGCTTGCCTGGGTTGTTTTGCTGGGACCAGTTTCCCAACTACGAGCAGTACTTC	TRBV5-3	NA	NA	TRBJ2-7
CASSLGLVLAGGKAYEQYF	TGTGCCAGCAGCTTAGGCCTCGTACTAGCGGGAGGCAAGGCCTACGAGCAGTACTTC	TRBV13	TRBD2	once	TRBJ2-7
CASSTLAGGFRDEQFF	TGTGCCAGTAGTACTCTAGCGGGAGGCTTTAGGGATGAGCAGTTCTTC	TRBV19	TRBD2	NA	TRBJ2-1
CASSFNLAGADTQYF	TGCGCCAGCAGCTTTAATCTAGCGGGTGCAGATACGCAGTATTTT	TRBV5-1	TRBD2	NA	TRBJ2-3
CASSHWTPYRDEQYF	TGTGCCAGCAGTCACTGGACGCCTTACCGCGACGAGCAGTACTTC	TRBV6-6	NA	once	TRBJ2-7
CSARGGARWNGELFF	TGCAGCGCTAGGGGGGGGGCGAGGTGGAACGGGGAGCTGTTTTTT	TRBV29-1	NA	NA	TRBJ2-2
CASSPGLSSGNTIYF	TGTGCCAGCAGCCCGGGACTTTCCTCTGGAAACACCATATATTTT	TRBV28	NA	once	TRBJ1-3
CASSLAGASYNEQFF	TGTGCCAGCAGTTTAGCGGGAGCTTCCTACAATGAGCAGTTCTTC	TRBV6-5	TRBD2	NA	TRBJ2-1
CASSYRTGGPLYF	TGTGCCAGCAGCTACAGGACAGGGGGCCCTCTCTACTTC	TRBV11-2	TRBD1	NA	TRBJ2-7
CASSQPDRVKEKLFF	TGCGCCAGCAGCCAACCTGACAGGGTGAAAGAAAAACTGTTTTTT	TRBV4-1	TRBD1	NA	TRBJ1-4
CASSLGPSTYNEQFF	TGTGCCAGCAGCTTAGGGCCCAGCACCTACAATGAGCAGTTCTTC	TRBV7-9	NA	NA	TRBJ2-1
CASRRGRASTGGWRNQPQHF	TGTGCCAGCAGGCGGGGACGGGCCAGCACGGGGGGGTGGCGGAATCAGCCCCAGCATTTT	TRBV27	NA	NA	TRBJ1-5
CASSLVQGIMNTEAFF	TGTGCCAGCAGCTTAGTTCAGGGCATCATGAACACTGAAGCTTTCTTT	TRBV11-2	NA	NA	TRBJ1-1
CASSRGLAGSANTGELFF	TGTGCCAGCAGTCGGGGACTAGCGGGGTCCGCGAACACCGGGGAGCTGTTTTTT	TRBV5-4	TRBD2	NA	TRBJ2-2
CASSRDRVSETQYF	TGCGCCAGCAGTAGAGACAGGGTATCAGAGACCCAGTACTTC	TRBV10-1	TRBD1	NA	TRBJ2-5
CASSADYSTEQFF	TGTGCCAGCAGCGCGGACTACTCGACGGAGCAGTTCTTC	TRBV9	NA	NA	TRBJ2-1
CASSPWRLAGAYEQYF	TGTGCCAGCAGCCCCTGGCGCCTAGCGGGAGCCTACGAGCAGTACTTC	TRBV5-8	TRBD2	NA	TRBJ2-7
CSGGQDGYTF	TGCAGCGGTGGACAGGATGGCTACACCTTC	TRBV29-1	TRBD1	NA	TRBJ1-2
CASSLYPDNEQFF	TGTGCCAGCAGTTTATACCCGGACAATGAGCAGTTCTTC	TRBV28	NA	NA	TRBJ2-1
CASSLGVLAANTGELFF	TGTGCCAGCAGTTTAGGGGTACTAGCTGCGAACACCGGGGAGCTGTTTTTT	TRBV7-6	NA	NA	TRBJ2-2
CASSLTGTSGSSYNEQFF	TGTGCCAGCAGTTTAACCGGGACTAGCGGGAGCTCCTACAATGAGCAGTTCTTC	TRBV28	TRBD2	NA	TRBJ2-1
CASSQDPPTYNEQFF	TGTGCCAGCAGCCAAGACCCCCCCACCTACAATGAGCAGTTCTTC	TRBV5-4	NA	NA	TRBJ2-1
CASSISDEQFF	TGTGCCAGTAGTATATCCGATGAGCAGTTCTTC	TRBV19	NA	NA	TRBJ2-1
CASSLHGQGIYGYTF	TGCGCCAGCAGCTTACACGGACAGGGAATCTATGGCTACACCTTC	TRBV5-1	TRBD1	NA	TRBJ1-2
CASRRGSTQYF	TGTGCCAGCAGACGGGGTAGTACGCAGTATTTT	TRBV7-8	NA	once	TRBJ2-3
CASFLAGGTGELFF	TGTGCCAGTTTTTTGGCCGGGGGAACCGGGGAGCTGTTTTTT	TRBV19	NA	NA	TRBJ2-2
CASSLGDRVGREQYF	TGCGCCAGCAGCTTGGGGGACAGGGTGGGGCGCGAGCAGTACTTC	TRBV5-1	TRBD1	NA	TRBJ2-7
CASSLNRGTYEQYF	TGTGCTAGCAGCTTGAACAGGGGTACCTACGAGCAGTACTTC	TRBV7-7	TRBD1	NA	TRBJ2-7
CASSLEPEANIQYF	TGTGCCAGCAGCTTGGAACCCGAGGCGAACATTCAGTACTTC	TRBV5-4	NA	NA	TRBJ2-4
CASSFSGSGTIGNEQFF	TGTGCCAGCAGCTTTAGTGGTAGCGGGACCATTGGTAATGAGCAGTTCTTC	TRBV11-3	TRBD2	NA	TRBJ2-1
CASSAGFPGLAGGTPHTDTQYF	TGTGCCAGCAGCGCCGGCTTTCCGGGACTAGCGGGAGGGACCCCACACACAGATACGCAGTATTTT	TRBV7-7	TRBD2	NA	TRBJ2-3
CASSSWDKSYEQYF	TGTGCCAGCAGCTCCTGGGACAAGTCCTACGAGCAGTACTTC	TRBV5-8	NA	NA	TRBJ2-7
CASSPGLAGTYEQYF	TGTGCCAGCAGCCCGGGACTAGCGGGGACCTACGAGCAGTACTTC	TRBV5-4	TRBD2	once	TRBJ2-7
CASSIDRQNPVLQFF	TGTGCCAGTAGTATAGACAGGCAAAACCCAGTTCTCCAGTTCTTC	TRBV19	NA	NA	TRBJ2-1
CASSLMTGNAEAFF	TGTGCCAGCAGCTTGATGACGGGGAACGCTGAAGCTTTCTTT	TRBV5-8	NA	NA	TRBJ1-1
CASSDRLAVPQFF	TGTGCCAGCAGTGACCGACTAGCGGTTCCCCAGTTCTTC	TRBV6-4	TRBD2	NA	TRBJ2-1
CASSLHQGSTEAFF	TGTGCCAGCAGTTTACACCAGGGGAGCACTGAAGCTTTCTTT	TRBV28	NA	NA	TRBJ1-1